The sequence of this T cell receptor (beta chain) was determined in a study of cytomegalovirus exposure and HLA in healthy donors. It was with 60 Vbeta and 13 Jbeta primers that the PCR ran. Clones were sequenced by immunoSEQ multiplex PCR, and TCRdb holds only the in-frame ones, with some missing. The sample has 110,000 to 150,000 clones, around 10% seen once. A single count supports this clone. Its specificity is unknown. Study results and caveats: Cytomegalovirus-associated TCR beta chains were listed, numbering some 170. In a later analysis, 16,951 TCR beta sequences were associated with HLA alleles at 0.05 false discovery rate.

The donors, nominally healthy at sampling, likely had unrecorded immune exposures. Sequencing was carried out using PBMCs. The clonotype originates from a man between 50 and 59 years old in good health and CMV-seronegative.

Here the CDR3 reads CSVEKGSGETQYF. The CDR3 nucleotides are TGCAGCGTTGAAAAGGGATCAGGGGAGACCCAGTACTTC. The chain links TRBV29-1 to TRBJ2-5, with D maybe TRBD1 (5 bases). V was cut by 2 bases and J by 5 bases, with 12 bases left in between. The germline V gene encodes CDR1 SQVTM and CDR2 ANQGSEA. CDR3 length: 13 residues.